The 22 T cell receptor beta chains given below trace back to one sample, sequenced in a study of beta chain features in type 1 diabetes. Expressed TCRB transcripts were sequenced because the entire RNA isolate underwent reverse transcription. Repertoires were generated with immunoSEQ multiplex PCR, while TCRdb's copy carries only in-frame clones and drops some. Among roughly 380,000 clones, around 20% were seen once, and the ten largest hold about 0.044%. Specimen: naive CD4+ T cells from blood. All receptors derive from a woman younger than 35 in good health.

This chain's CDR3 is CASSSGTGAAYEQYF. The CDR3 nucleotides are TGCGCCAGCAGCTCCGGGACAGGGGCGGCCTACGAGCAGTACTTC. The V call is TRBV5-1, the J call TRBJ2-7; 10 positions match TRBD1. CDR3 length equals 15 residues. Germline V gene lookup returns CDR1 SGHRS and CDR2 YFSETQ. V was pared by 3 bases and J by 2 bases, with 5 bases of the junction left unmatched.

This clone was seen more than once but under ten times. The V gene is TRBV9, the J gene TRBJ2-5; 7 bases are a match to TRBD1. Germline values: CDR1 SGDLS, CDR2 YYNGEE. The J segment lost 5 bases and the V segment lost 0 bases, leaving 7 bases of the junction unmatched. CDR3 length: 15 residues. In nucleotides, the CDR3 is TGTGCCAGCAGCGTAGCGGGACAGTTATGGGAGACCCAGTACTTC. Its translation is CASSVAGQLWETQYF. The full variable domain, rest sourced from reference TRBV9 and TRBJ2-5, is DSGVTQTPKHLITATGQRVTLRCSPRSGDLSVYWYQQSLDQGLQFLIQYYNGEERAKGNILERFSAQQFPDLHSELNLSSLELGDSALYFCASSVAGQLWETQYFGPGTRLLVL.

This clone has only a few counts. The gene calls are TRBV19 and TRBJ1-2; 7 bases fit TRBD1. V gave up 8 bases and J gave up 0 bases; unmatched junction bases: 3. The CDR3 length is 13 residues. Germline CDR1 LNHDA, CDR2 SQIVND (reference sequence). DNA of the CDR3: TGTGCCAGTCGACAGGGAACTAACTATGGCTACACCTTC. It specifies CASRQGTNYGYTF.

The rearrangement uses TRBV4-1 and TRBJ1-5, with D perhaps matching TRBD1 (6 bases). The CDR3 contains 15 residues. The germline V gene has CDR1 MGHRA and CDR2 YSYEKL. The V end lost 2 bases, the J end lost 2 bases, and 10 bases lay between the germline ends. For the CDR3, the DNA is TGCGCCAGCAGCCAACCCCGACAGGGCAATCAGCCCCAGCATTTT. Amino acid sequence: CASSQPRQGNQPQHF.

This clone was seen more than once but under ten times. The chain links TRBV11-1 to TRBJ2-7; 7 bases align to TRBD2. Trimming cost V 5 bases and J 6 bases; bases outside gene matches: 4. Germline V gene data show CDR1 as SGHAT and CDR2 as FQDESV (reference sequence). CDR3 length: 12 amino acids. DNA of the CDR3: TGTGCCAGCAGCCCCCCGGGGGGCGAGCAGTACTTC. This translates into CASSPPGGEQYF. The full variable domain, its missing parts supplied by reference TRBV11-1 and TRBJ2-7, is EAEVAQSPRYKITEKSQAVAFWCDPISGHATLYWYRQILGQGPELLVQFQDESVVDDSQLPKDRFSAERLKGVDSTLKIQPAELGDSAMYLCASSPPGGEQYFGPGTRLTVT.

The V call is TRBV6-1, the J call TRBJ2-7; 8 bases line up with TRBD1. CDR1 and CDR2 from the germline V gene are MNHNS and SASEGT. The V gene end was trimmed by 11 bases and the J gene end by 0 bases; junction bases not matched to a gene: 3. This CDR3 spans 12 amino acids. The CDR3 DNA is TGTGCCCCAACAGGGGGCTCCTACGAGCAGTACTTC. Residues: CAPTGGSYEQYF.

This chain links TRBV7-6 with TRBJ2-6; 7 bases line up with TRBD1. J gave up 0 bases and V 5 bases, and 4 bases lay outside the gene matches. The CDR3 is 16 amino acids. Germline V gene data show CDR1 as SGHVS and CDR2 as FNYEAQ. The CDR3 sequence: CASSQTGNSGANVLTF. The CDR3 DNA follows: TGTGCCAGCAGCCAGACAGGGAACTCTGGGGCCAACGTCCTGACTTTC.

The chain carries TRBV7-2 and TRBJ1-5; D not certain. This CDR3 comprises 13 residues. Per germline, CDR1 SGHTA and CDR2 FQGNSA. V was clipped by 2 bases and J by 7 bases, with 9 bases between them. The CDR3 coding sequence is TGTGCCAGCAGCTTAACGGGTAAGCAGCCCCAGCATTTT. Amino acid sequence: CASSLTGKQPQHF.

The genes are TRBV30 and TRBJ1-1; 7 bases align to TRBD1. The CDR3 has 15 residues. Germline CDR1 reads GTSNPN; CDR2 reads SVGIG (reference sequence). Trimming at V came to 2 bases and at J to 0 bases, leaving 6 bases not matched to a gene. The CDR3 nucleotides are TGTGCCTGGAGTCCACCCGGGACAGTGAACACTGAAGCTTTCTTT. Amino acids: CAWSPPGTVNTEAFF.

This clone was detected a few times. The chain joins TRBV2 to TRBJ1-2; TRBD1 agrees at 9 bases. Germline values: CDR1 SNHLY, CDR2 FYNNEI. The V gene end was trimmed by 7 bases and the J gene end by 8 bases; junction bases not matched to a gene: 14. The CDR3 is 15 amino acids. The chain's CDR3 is CASTNYPGQGKGYTF. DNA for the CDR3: TGTGCCAGCACCAACTACCCGGGACAGGGAAAAGGCTACACCTTC.

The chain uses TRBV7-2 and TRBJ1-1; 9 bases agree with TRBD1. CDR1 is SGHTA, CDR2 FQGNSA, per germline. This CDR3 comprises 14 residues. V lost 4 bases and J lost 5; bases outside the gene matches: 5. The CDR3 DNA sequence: TGTGCCAGCAGCTGGACAGGGGTGAGGACTGAAGCTTTCTTT. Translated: CASSWTGVRTEAFF.

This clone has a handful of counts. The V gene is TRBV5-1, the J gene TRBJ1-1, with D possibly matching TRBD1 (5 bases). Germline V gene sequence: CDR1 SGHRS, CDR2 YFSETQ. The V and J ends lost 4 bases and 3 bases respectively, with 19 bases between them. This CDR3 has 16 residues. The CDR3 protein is CASSTLSAGWDTEAFF. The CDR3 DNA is TGCGCCAGCAGCACATTGTCGGCAGGGTGGGACACTGAAGCTTTCTTT.

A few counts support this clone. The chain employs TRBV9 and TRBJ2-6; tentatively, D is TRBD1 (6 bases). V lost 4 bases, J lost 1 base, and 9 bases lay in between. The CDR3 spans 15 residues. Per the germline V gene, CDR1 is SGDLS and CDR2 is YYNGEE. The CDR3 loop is CASSPTGSGANVLTF. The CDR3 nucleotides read TGTGCCAGCAGCCCCACAGGGTCTGGGGCCAACGTCCTGACTTTC.

The CDR3 sequence is CACSLAGETDTQYF. The DNA for the CDR3 is TGTGCCTGTTCGCTAGCGGGAGAAACAGATACGCAGTATTTT. This rearrangement joins TRBV2 to TRBJ2-3; 10 bases match TRBD2. The CDR3 is made up of 14 amino acids. After removal of 11 bases from V and 3 bases from J, the junction contained 8 bases not matched to a gene. CDR1 and CDR2 from the germline V gene are SNHLY and FYNNEI.

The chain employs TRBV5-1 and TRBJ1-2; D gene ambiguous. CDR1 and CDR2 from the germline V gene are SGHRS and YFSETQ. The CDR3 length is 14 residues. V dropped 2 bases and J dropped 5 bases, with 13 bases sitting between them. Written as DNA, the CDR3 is TGCGCCAGCAGCTTCGCTGACTCAGAATATGGCTACACCTTC. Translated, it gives CASSFADSEYGYTF.

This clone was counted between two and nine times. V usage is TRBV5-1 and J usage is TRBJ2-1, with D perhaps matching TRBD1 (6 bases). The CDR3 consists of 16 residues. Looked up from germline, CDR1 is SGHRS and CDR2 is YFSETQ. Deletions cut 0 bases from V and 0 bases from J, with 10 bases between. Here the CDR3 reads CASSLDIGGSYNEQFF. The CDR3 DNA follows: TGCGCCAGCAGCTTGGATATAGGGGGCTCCTACAATGAGCAGTTCTTC.

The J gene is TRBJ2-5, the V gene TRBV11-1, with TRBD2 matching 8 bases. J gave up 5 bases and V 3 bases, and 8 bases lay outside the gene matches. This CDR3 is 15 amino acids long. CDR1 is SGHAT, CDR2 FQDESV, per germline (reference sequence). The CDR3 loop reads CASSFPGRAGETQYF. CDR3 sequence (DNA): TGTGCCAGCAGCTTCCCCGGGAGGGCCGGGGAGACCCAGTACTTC.

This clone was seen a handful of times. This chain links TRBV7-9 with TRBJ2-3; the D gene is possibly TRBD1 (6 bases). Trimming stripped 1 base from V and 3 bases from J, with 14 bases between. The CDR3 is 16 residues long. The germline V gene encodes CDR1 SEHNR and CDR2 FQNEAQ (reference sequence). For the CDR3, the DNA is TGTGCCAGCAGCTTAGGTCGGACAGCGGATACAGATACGCAGTATTTT. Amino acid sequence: CASSLGRTADTDTQYF.

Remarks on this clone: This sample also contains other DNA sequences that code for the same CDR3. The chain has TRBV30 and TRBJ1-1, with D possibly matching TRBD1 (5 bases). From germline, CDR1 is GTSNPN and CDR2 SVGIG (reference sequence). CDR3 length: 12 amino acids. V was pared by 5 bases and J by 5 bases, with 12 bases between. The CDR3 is CAWGRGGTEAFF. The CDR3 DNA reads TGTGCCTGGGGCCGGGGGGGGACTGAAGCTTTCTTT.

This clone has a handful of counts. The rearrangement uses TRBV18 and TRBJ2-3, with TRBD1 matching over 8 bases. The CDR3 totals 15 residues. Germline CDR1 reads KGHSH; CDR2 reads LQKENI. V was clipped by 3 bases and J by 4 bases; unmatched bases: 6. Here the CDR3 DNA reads TGTGCCAGCTCACCTCCAGACAGGGGACCAGATACGCAGTATTTT. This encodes CASSPPDRGPDTQYF.

CDR3 protein: CASSLERTDTQYF. The CDR3 region has the DNA TGCGCCAGCAGCTTGGAGCGCACAGATACGCAGTATTTT. The J gene is TRBJ2-3, the V gene TRBV5-1; D unresolved. V lost 0 bases and J 1 base, leaving 3 bases between the germline ends. The CDR3 loop spans 13 amino acids. Per the germline V gene, CDR1 is SGHRS and CDR2 is YFSETQ.

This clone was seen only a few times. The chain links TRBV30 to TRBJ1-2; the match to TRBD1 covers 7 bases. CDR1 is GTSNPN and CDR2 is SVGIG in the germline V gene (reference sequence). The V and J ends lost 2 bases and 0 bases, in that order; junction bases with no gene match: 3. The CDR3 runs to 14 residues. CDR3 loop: CAWSRDRPNYGYTF. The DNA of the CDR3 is TGTGCCTGGAGTCGGGACAGACCTAACTATGGCTACACCTTC.